Presented here are 22 T cell receptor beta chains from one specimen sequenced in a study of vaccination and CD4 T cells after COVID-19. Treatment described: roughly 11-day PBMC culture with coronavirus spike peptide pools or control peptides (ViraFEST assay). Cultured CD4+ T-cell DNA underwent Oncomine TCR Beta short-read sequencing. TCRdb re-called the PCR reads through MiXCR, storing one row per CDR3 protein. Among under 20,000 distinct CDR3 sequences listed, around a third were seen once. Their antigens are not known. Sequencing input: cultured CD4+ T cells from blood. The source of these receptors is a human donor with COVID-19.

The chain combines TRBV11-2 with TRBJ2-7; the match to TRBD1 covers 8 bases. Germline trimming cut 5 bases from V and 3 bases from J; bases unmatched to any gene: 6. In germline, CDR1 is SGHAT, CDR2 FQNNGV. The CDR3 is 14 residues long. The CDR3 sequence: CASSTSTGDYEQYF. The CDR3 DNA sequence: TGTGCCAGCAGCACCTCGACAGGGGACTACGAGCAGTACTTC.

The chain carries TRBV7-3 and TRBJ2-1; D ambiguous. V was trimmed by 1 base and J by 9 bases, leaving 10 bases between them. CDR1 SGHTA and CDR2 FQGTGA come from the germline V gene. This CDR3 has 13 amino acids. The CDR3 reads CASSLIPNGEQFF. In DNA form, the CDR3 reads TGTGCCAGCAGCTTAATACCCAATGGTGAGCAGTTCTTC.

This clonotype was observed a few times. The chain joins TRBV19 to TRBJ1-1, with D unresolved. Germline loops: CDR1 LNHDA, CDR2 SQIVND (reference sequence). The V end lost 3 bases, the J end lost 1 base, and 9 bases lay between the germline ends. The CDR3 runs to 14 residues. CDR3 amino acids: CASSMAPTNTEAFF. The CDR3 DNA follows: TGTGCCAGTAGTATGGCCCCTACGAACACTGAAGCTTTCTTT.

CDR3 DNA: TGCAGTGCTAGAGGGAGCACAGGTGGCTATGGCTACACCTTC. The encoded protein is CSARGSTGGYGYTF. The chain is built from TRBV20-1 and TRBJ1-2; a weak D match, TRBD1 (5 bases). Germline CDR1 is DFQATT and CDR2 is SNEGSKA (reference sequence). Trimming took 1 base from V and 4 from J, leaving 13 bases between them. The CDR3 has 14 amino acids.

This clonotype was observed a few times. The V call is TRBV7-8, the J call TRBJ1-5, with TRBD1 identical over 9 bases. The CDR3 length is 19 residues. Trimming took 3 bases from V and 2 from J; bases not matched to a gene: 14. The germline gives CDR1 SGHVS, CDR2 FQNEAQ. The CDR3 DNA sequence: TGTGCCAGCAGCTTTCGACCGGGACAGGGCTACTACGGCAATCAGCCCCAGCATTTT. This codes for CASSFRPGQGYYGNQPQHF.

The chain carries TRBV11-3 and TRBJ1-1; D is unclear. The germline V gene has CDR1 SGHNT and CDR2 YENEEA. The CDR3 has 14 residues. V was trimmed by 3 bases and J by 0 bases, leaving 8 bases between them. As DNA, the CDR3 is TGTGCCAGCAGCTTGAGAGCAATGAACACTGAAGCTTTCTTT. It encodes CASSLRAMNTEAFF.

This clonotype was recorded a few times. The chain recombines TRBV6-1 with TRBJ1-1; 10 bases are shared with TRBD1. The CDR3 runs 14 residues. Germline lookup yields CDR1 MNHNS and CDR2 SASEGT. V trimming: 7 bases; J trimming: 6 bases; junction bases outside the gene matches: 8. The CDR3 region has the DNA TGTGCCAGCACTCGGGACAGGGGATTCCCTGAAGCTTTCTTT. Its translation is CASTRDRGFPEAFF.

This clonotype showed up just a few times. This rearrangement joins TRBV20-1 to TRBJ1-5; no clear D. Trimming left V 7 bases short and J 1 base short, with 8 bases between. The CDR3 contains 12 residues. Germline V gene sequence: CDR1 DFQATT, CDR2 SNEGSKA (reference sequence). The DNA for the CDR3 is TGCAGTGTAGACCGGAGCAATCAGCCCCAGCATTTT. It translates to CSVDRSNQPQHF.

The V call is TRBV10-3, the J call TRBJ2-5; 9 bases fit TRBD1. This CDR3 comprises 14 residues. CDR1 is ENHRY, CDR2 SYGVKD, per germline. After removal of 6 bases from V and 4 bases from J, the junction contained 6 bases not matched to a gene. CDR3 region: CAIRTDRGGETQYF. CDR3 bases: TGTGCCATCAGGACGGACAGGGGTGGAGAGACCCAGTACTTC.

The chain combines TRBV6-1 with TRBJ2-7; 8 positions match TRBD1. The V segment lost 3 bases and the J segment 4 bases; nucleotides outside the gene matches: 8. Per germline, CDR1 MNHNS and CDR2 SASEGT. The CDR3 contains 15 residues. The CDR3 here is CASSDGTGPSYEQYF. CDR3 bases: TGTGCCAGCAGTGATGGGACAGGACCCTCGTACGAGCAGTACTTC.

This clonotype was recorded a few times. This chain's CDR3 is CATSDFRGGYTF. As DNA, the CDR3 is TGTGCCACCAGTGATTTCAGGGGTGGCTACACCTTC. J is TRBJ1-2 and V is TRBV24-1; perhaps TRBD1 as D (6 bases). Germline V lookup: CDR1 KGHDR, CDR2 SFDVKD. V was trimmed by 1 base and J by 7 bases, leaving 6 bases between them. There are 12 residues in the CDR3.

The V and J genes are TRBV20-1 and TRBJ1-5, with D uncertain. Trimming stripped 0 bases from V and 3 bases from J, with 9 bases between. Germline V gives CDR1 DFQATT, CDR2 SNEGSKA (reference sequence). The CDR3 totals 14 residues. This chain's CDR3 is CSARDWADNQPQHF. Here the CDR3 DNA reads TGCAGTGCTAGAGACTGGGCCGACAATCAGCCCCAGCATTTT.

The chain links TRBV10-3 to TRBJ2-1; 9 bases align to TRBD1. Germline CDR1 ENHRY, CDR2 SYGVKD. V lost 10 bases to trimming and J lost 1 base; unmatched junction nucleotides: 8. This CDR3 spans 15 amino acids. The CDR3 region has the DNA TGTGCCAGCAGGGTAGACAGGGGGTCCTACAATGAGCAGTTCTTC. It specifies CASRVDRGSYNEQFF.

This clonotype was seen a few times. The V gene is TRBV7-2, the J gene TRBJ2-4; 9 positions agree with TRBD1. CDR1 and CDR2 from the germline V gene are SGHTA and FQGNSA. J gave up 5 bases and V 1 base, and 6 bases lay outside the gene matches. The length of the CDR3 is 16 residues. Here the CDR3 DNA reads TGTGCCAGCAGCTTAGTAGGGACAGGGAGCCAAAACATTCAGTACTTC. It is translated as CASSLVGTGSQNIQYF.

The chain uses TRBV5-1 and TRBJ2-3; the match to TRBD1 covers 9 bases. V shed 0 bases and J 4 bases; nucleotides not matched to a gene: 3. The CDR3 has 15 amino acids. The germline CDR1 and CDR2 sequences are SGHRS and YFSETQ. The CDR3 is CASSLDGQGSDTQYF. The CDR3 DNA reads as TGCGCCAGCAGCTTGGACGGACAGGGGTCAGATACGCAGTATTTT.

The chain recombines TRBV7-9 with TRBJ1-4; D is ambiguous. The germline V gene has CDR1 SEHNR and CDR2 FQNEAQ (reference sequence). The ends were cut back, 4 bases at V and 4 bases at J, with 13 bases in the middle. The CDR3 loop spans 15 amino acids. The CDR3 nucleotides are TGTGCCAGCAGCTCCGATGGGAGGGTTAATGAAAAACTGTTTTTT. Amino acid sequence: CASSSDGRVNEKLFF.

The V gene is TRBV18, the J gene TRBJ1-4; no definite D call. The germline V gene encodes CDR1 KGHSH and CDR2 LQKENI. This CDR3 is built from 13 residues. The V gene lost 6 bases and the J gene lost 8 bases, with 13 bases spanning the gap. CDR3 DNA: TGTGCCAGCTCCCAGGACGGCGGGGAAAAACTGTTTTTT. It specifies CASSQDGGEKLFF. The variable domain in full, completed from reference TRBV18 and TRBJ1-4, reads NAGVMQNPRHLVRRRGQEARLRCSPMKGHSHVYWYRQLPEEGLKFMVYLQKENIIDESGMPKERFSAEFPKEGPSILRIQQVVRGDSAAYFCASSQDGGEKLFFGSGTQLSVL.

This sequence joins TRBV28 and TRBJ1-6; 7 nucleotides line up with TRBD1. CDR3 length: 14 residues. After removal of 6 bases from V and 9 bases from J, the junction contained 8 bases not matched to a gene. The germline V gene encodes CDR1 MDHEN and CDR2 SYDVKM. The CDR3 DNA follows: TGTGCCAGCAGCCCCGGAGGGGGCCGTTCACCCCTCCACTTT. It yields the protein CASSPGGGRSPLHF. Full variable domain (outside the CDR3, taken from reference TRBV28 and TRBJ1-6): DVKVTQSSRYLVKRTGEKVFLECVQDMDHENMFWYRQDPGLGLRLIYFSYDVKMKEKGDIPEGYSVSREKKERFSLILESASTNQTSMYLCASSPGGGRSPLHFGNGTRLTVT.

This clonotype was detected a few times. The chain is built from TRBV27 and TRBJ1-1; TRBD1 matches at 9 bases. CDR3 length equals 15 residues. Per the germline V gene, CDR1 is MNHEY and CDR2 is SMNVEV (reference sequence). The V segment lost 6 bases and the J segment 6 bases; nucleotides outside the gene matches: 11. The CDR3 nucleotides are TGTGCCAGCAGGACCGCCGGGACAGGGAGAGCTGAAGCTTTCTTT. It specifies CASRTAGTGRAEAFF.

This clonotype has more than one count but fewer than ten. The rearrangement joins TRBV11-3 to TRBJ2-3, with 7 positions matching TRBD1. CDR1 is SGHNT and CDR2 is YENEEA in the germline V gene. Trimming removed 5 bases from V and 0 bases from J; junction bases left unmatched: 8. The CDR3 has 16 amino acids. CDR3 nucleotides: TGTGCCAGCAGCAGGAGGACAGGACCTAGCACAGATACGCAGTATTTT. Its translation is CASSRRTGPSTDTQYF.

This clonotype is categorized as large. As DNA, the CDR3 is TGCGCCAGCAGCTTGCAGGGCTCTAACACCGGGGAGCTGTTTTTT. This codes for CASSLQGSNTGELFF. This chain uses TRBV5-1 with TRBJ2-2; D may be TRBD1 (5 bases). The CDR3 runs to 15 residues. V was shortened by 1 base and J by 2 bases, with 9 bases between the two germline ends. Germline CDR1 reads SGHRS; CDR2 reads YFSETQ. The whole variable domain, remainder taken from reference TRBV5-1 and TRBJ2-2, is KAGVTQTPRYLIKTRGQQVTLSCSPISGHRSVSWYQQTPGQGLQFLFEYFSETQRNKGNFPGRFSGRQFSNSRSEMNVSTLELGDSALYLCASSLQGSNTGELFFGEGSRLTVL.

The chain joins TRBV19 to TRBJ2-5; TRBD1 or TRBD2 may be the D gene (7 bases each). The V end was cut by 6 bases, the J end by 5 bases, with 13 bases between. Per the germline V gene, CDR1 is LNHDA and CDR2 is SQIVND (reference sequence). This CDR3 spans 13 amino acids. The CDR3 DNA reads TGTGCCAGTAGGGGGAGGGGGCGGGAGACCCAGTACTTC. It yields the protein CASRGRGRETQYF.